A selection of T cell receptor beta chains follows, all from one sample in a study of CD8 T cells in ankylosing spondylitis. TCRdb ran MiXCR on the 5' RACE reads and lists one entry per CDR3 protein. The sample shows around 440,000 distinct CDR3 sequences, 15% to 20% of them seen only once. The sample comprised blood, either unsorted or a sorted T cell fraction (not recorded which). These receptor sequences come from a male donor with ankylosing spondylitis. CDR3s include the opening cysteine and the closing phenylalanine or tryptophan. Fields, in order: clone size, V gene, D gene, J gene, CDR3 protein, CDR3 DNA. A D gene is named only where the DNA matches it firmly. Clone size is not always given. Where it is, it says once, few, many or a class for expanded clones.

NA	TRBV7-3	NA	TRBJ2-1	CASSLKSGVDSNEQFF	TGTGCCAGCAGCTTAAAGTCCGGGGTCGATAGCAATGAGCAGTTCTTC
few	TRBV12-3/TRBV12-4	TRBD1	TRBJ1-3	CASRQGARNTIYF	TGTGCCAGCAGACAGGGGGCAAGAAACACCATATATTTT
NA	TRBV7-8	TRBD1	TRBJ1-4	CASSPHRGGQEKLFF	TGTGCCAGCAGCCCCCACAGGGGAGGTCAGGAAAAACTGTTTTTT
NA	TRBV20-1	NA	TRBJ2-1	CSAGQRRNPYNEQFF	TGCAGTGCTGGACAGCGTAGGAACCCCTACAATGAGCAGTTCTTC
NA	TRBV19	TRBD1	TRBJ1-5	CASSGQGYQPQHF	TGTGCCAGTAGTGGACAGGGCTATCAGCCCCAGCATTTT
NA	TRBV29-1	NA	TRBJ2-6	CSVDLAGAGANVLTF	TGCAGCGTTGATCTGGCAGGGGCTGGGGCCAACGTCCTGACTTTC
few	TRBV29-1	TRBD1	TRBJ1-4	CSVQGANEKLFF	TGCAGCGTTCAGGGGGCTAATGAAAAACTGTTTTTT
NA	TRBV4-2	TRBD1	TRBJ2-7	CASSQVLTGVNSNEQYF	TGTGCCAGCAGCCAAGTACTCACAGGGGTGAACTCTAACGAGCAGTACTTC
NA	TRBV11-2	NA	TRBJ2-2	CASSLDLWSPGELFF	TGTGCCAGCAGCTTAGATCTCTGGAGTCCCGGGGAGCTGTTTTTT
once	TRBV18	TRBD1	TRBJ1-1	CASSPRRQGMNTEAFF	TGTGCCAGCTCACCACGGCGACAGGGTATGAACACTGAAGCTTTCTTT
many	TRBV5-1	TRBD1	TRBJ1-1	CASSSPPGQGVKTEAFF	TGCGCCAGCAGCTCCCCCCCGGGACAGGGGGTGAAAACTGAAGCTTTCTTT
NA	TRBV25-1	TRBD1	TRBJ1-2	CASSYSGPSRGQDYGYTF	TGTGCCAGCAGTTATTCGGGGCCGAGCAGGGGGCAGGACTATGGCTACACCTTC
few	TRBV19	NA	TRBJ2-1	CASSIDGPRYEQFF	TGTGCCAGTAGTATAGATGGGCCAAGATATGAGCAGTTCTTC
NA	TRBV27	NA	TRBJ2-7	CASTSRAYEQYF	TGTGCCAGCACATCAAGGGCCTACGAGCAGTACTTC
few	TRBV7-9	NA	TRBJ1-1	CASSPDRNEAFF	TGTGCCAGCAGCCCAGACCGAAATGAAGCTTTCTTT
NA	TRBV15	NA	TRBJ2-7	CATSRDQGLENEQYF	TGTGCCACCAGCAGAGATCAGGGTCTCGAGAACGAGCAGTACTTC
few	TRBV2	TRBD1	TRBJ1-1	CASSAGQGSTEAFF	TGTGCCAGCAGTGCAGGACAGGGGAGCACTGAAGCTTTCTTT
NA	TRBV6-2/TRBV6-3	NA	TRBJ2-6	CASSYYRPGANVLTF	TGTGCCAGCAGTTACTACAGGCCTGGGGCCAACGTCCTGACTTTC
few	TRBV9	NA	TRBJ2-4	CASSVTGVTKNIQYF	TGTGCCAGCAGCGTGACCGGGGTAACCAAAAACATTCAGTACTTC
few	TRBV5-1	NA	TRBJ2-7	CASSLEPRWGEQYF	TGCGCCAGCAGCTTGGAGCCTCGCTGGGGCGAGCAGTACTTC
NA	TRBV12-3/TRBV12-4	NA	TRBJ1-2	CASRHARVRDRGYTF	TGTGCCAGCAGACACGCCCGAGTCAGGGATCGTGGCTACACCTTC
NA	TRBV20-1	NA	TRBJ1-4	CSASVAVGEKLFF	TGCAGTGCTAGTGTGGCAGTTGGTGAAAAACTGTTTTTT
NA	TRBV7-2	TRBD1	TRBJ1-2	CASRDPGQKSYGYTF	TGTGCCAGCAGAGACCCGGGACAGAAGAGCTATGGCTACACCTTC
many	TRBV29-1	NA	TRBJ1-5	CSVQENSNQPQHF	TGCAGCGTCCAGGAAAATAGCAATCAGCCCCAGCATTTT
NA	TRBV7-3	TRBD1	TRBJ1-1	CASSLKQGAEAFF	TGTGCCAGCAGCTTAAAACAGGGGGCTGAAGCTTTCTTT
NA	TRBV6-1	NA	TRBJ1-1	CASVPAPGMAFF	TGTGCCAGTGTCCCCGCCCCTGGGATGGCTTTCTTT
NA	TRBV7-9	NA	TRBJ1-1	CASSPPWRGVDTEAFF	TGTGCCAGCAGCCCCCCGTGGCGCGGGGTGGACACTGAAGCTTTCTTT
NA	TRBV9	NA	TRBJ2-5	CASSVGGAVWETQYF	TGTGCCAGCAGCGTAGGGGGAGCAGTCTGGGAGACCCAGTACTTC
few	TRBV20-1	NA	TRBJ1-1	CSALDRTTGDTEAFF	TGCAGTGCCTTAGACAGGACCACCGGGGACACTGAAGCTTTCTTT
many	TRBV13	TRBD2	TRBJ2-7	CASASGGIYEQYF	TGTGCCAGCGCGAGCGGGGGGATCTACGAGCAGTACTTC